This TCR beta chain appears in the sequencing data of a study of blood T cell repertoires in COVID-19. Study details: Italy, Spain and the United States were the sources of the convalescent and acute COVID-19 samples. Sample material is recorded as cDNA or gDNA derived from T cells, B-cell-depleted T cells, or PBMCs.

This clone was seen just once. In the original analysis: Reference gene primer amplification in the assay estimated nucleated cell counts. The repertoire was sequenced with immunoSEQ multiplex PCR; TCRdb's copy has only in-frame clones and lacks some. V and J calls and clone size are those listed in that table; D and trimming were worked out from the DNA. The data hold some 110,000 clones, with roughly 85% observed a single time. The CDR3 spans 14 residues. CDR1 is SGHRS, CDR2 YFSETQ, per germline. Between the trimmed V and J ends, which lost 2 bases and 5 bases, there was a span of 14 bases. The chain carries TRBV5-1 and TRBJ2-7; a possible D gene is TRBD1 (6 bases). Specimen: peripheral blood. This clonotype originated in a woman of 80 years or more with acute or convalescent COVID-19. The CDR3 here is CASSLQTGSHEQYF. DNA of the CDR3: TGCGCCAGCAGCTTACAAACAGGGTCCCACGAGCAGTACTTC.